The entry below gives a single T cell receptor (beta chain) sequence along with its context. The antigen it binds to is not known. No base-level quality is on record; no much larger clone is a single base apart. Trimmed from V: 4 bases; trimmed from J: 5 bases; junction bases lacking a gene match: 4. There are 13 amino acids in the CDR3, from cysteine to phenylalanine inclusive. The sequence is cut down to CDR3 DNA, 39 bases in frame from base 1. From the germline V gene, CDR1 is SQVTM and CDR2 is ANQGSEA. The entry originates in a study of blood T cell repertoires in COVID-19 (dated by TCRdb to about 2020). Concerning the study at large: Samples from collaborators originated in the United States, Italy and Spain and spanned both the acute and convalescent phases of COVID-19. The prospective study material was composed of cDNA or gDNA derived from T cells, B-cell-depleted T cells, or PBMCs. Deeply sampled blood TCRbeta repertoires from subjects exposed to, actively infected with, or recovered from COVID-19 were included in the dataset. The repertoires were made available in a free public database intended to serve as a resource for research on the immune response to SARS-CoV-2. Samples were obtained from the ongoing ImmuneRACE study (first 160 participants) and from over 1,000 subjects provided by 6 global collaborators. Sample metadata almost always included a de-identified subject ID, COVID-19 status, age in years and sex. Where available, HLA class I and class II types were taken from metadata supplied by the sample provider and were not determined by assay-based typing. What the research found in general, with its limitations: The amount of clinical and demographic metadata varied by source and participant and was provided uncurated.

TCRbeta CDR3 regions were amplified from genomic DNA by means of the immunoSEQ Assay, a bias-controlled multiplex PCR. The published analysis was carried out like this. The number of nucleated cells in each sample was estimated from the amplification of reference gene primers within the assay. Sequence reads were collapsed and filtered to measure the absolute abundance of every unique TCRbeta CDR3 rearrangement. For each sample, productive Simpson clonality was calculated by taking the square root of Simpson's diversity index across productive rearrangements. Sourced from immuneACCESS, this table was stored by TCRdb with only in-frame sequences that have V and J called. A share of the clones is absent; for the studies checked, an unresolved V gene accounts for under half, and the remainder has no known explanation. V and J calls and clone size are those listed in that table; D and trimming were worked out from the DNA. The sample contains 100,000 to 150,000 clones, roughly 90% of them found a single time. The leading ten clones occupy approximately 2% of the sample.

At one collaborating source in Seattle, patients were enrolled during active infection and were followed longitudinally through the course of disease. Each collaborating institution followed its own protocols to collect whole blood in K2EDTA tubes. Collaborator samples were shipped for TCRbeta analysis as frozen whole blood, isolated PBMCs, or DNA extracted from either sample type. Sequences were obtained from peripheral blood. The chain is assembled from TRBV29-1 and TRBJ1-4; 7 junctional bases match TRBD1. This TCR came from a man in his fifties or sixties with COVID-19, enrolled during active disease. The DNA is TGCAGCGTTGTGGTAGGGGGCAATGAAAAACTGTTTTTT. This codes for CSVVVGGNEKLFF.